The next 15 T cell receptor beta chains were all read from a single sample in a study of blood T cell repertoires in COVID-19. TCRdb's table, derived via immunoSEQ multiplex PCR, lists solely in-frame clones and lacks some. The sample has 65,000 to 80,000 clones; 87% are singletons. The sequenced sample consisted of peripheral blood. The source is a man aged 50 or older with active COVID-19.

The DNA of the CDR3 is TGCGCCAGCAGCATAGGGACAGGGGGTGGTGAGCAGTTCTTC. It translates to CASSIGTGGGEQFF. The chain links TRBV5-1 to TRBJ2-1; 11 bases are a match to TRBD1. CDR1 SGHRS and CDR2 YFSETQ come from the germline V gene. This CDR3 has 14 residues. The trim removed 4 bases at V and 9 bases at J, leaving 6 bases unmatched.

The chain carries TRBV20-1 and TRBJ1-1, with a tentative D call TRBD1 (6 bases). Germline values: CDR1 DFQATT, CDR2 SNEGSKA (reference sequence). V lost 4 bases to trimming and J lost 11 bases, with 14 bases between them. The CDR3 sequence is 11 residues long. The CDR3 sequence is CSATLGGAAFF. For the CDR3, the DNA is TGCAGTGCTACCCTAGGGGGGGCGGCTTTCTTT.

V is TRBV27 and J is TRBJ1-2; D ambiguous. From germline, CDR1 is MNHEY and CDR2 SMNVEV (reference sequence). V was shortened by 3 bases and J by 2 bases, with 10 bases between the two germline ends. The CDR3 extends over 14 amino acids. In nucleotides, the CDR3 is TGTGCCAGCAGTTTCCTGGGCACCAACTATGGCTACACCTTC. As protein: CASSFLGTNYGYTF.

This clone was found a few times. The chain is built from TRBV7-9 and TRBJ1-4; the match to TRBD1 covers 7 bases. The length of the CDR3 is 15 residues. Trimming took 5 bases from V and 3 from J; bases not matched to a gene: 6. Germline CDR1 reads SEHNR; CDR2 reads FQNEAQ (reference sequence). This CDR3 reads CASSRDSRANEKLFF. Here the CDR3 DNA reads TGTGCCAGCAGCCGGGACAGTAGGGCTAATGAAAAACTGTTTTTT.

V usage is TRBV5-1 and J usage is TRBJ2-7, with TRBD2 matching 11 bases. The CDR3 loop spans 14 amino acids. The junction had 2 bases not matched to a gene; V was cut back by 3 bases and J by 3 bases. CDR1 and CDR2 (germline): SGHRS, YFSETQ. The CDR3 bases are TGCGCCAGCAGCTCACTAGCGGGAGACTACGAGCAGTACTTC. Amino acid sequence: CASSSLAGDYEQYF.

CDR3 in DNA: TGTGCCAGCAGCTCGGGGACTAGCGGGGGGATCAATGAGCAGTTCTTC. As protein: CASSSGTSGGINEQFF. The chain links TRBV11-2 to TRBJ2-1, with 15 bases matching TRBD2. Trimming removed 4 bases from V and 6 bases from J; junction bases left unmatched: 4. The CDR3 runs to 16 residues. The germline gives CDR1 SGHAT, CDR2 FQNNGV.

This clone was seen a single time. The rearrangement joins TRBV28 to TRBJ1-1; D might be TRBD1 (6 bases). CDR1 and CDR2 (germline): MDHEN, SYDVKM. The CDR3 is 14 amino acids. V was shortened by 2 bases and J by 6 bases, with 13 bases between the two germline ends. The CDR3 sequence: CASSLRPWTAEAFF. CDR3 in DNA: TGTGCCAGCAGTTTACGGCCCTGGACAGCTGAAGCTTTCTTT.

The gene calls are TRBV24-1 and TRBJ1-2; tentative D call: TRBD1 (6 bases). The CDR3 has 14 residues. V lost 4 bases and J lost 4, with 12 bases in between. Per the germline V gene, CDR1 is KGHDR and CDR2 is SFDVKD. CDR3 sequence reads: CATSDLGQPYGYTF. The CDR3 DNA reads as TGTGCCACCAGTGACCTAGGACAGCCCTATGGCTACACCTTC.

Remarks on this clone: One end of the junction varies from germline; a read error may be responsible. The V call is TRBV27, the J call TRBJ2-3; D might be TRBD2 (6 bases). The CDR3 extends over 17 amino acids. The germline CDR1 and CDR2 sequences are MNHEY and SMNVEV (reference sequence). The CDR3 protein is CASNLRFESGGTDTQYF. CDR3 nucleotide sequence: TGTGCCAGCAATTTACGATTCGAGTCGGGGGGCACAGATACGCAGTATTTT.

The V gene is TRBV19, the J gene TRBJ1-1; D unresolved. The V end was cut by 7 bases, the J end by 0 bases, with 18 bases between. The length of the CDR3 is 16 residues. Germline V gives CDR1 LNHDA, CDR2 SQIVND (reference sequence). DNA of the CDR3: TGTGCCAGTATGGTTTCGGCGGCAACGATGAACACTGAAGCTTTCTTT. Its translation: CASMVSAATMNTEAFF. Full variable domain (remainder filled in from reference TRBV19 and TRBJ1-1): DGGITQSPKYLFRKEGQNVTLSCEQNLNHDAMYWYRQDPGQGLRLIYYSQIVNDFQKGDIAEGYSVSREKKESFPLTVTSAQKNPTAFYLCASMVSAATMNTEAFFGQGTRLTVV.

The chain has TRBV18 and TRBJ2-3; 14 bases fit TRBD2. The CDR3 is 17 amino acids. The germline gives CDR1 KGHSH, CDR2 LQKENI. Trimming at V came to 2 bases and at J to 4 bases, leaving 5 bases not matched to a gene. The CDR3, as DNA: TGTGCCAGCTCACCAAGGACTAGCGGGGGGTTCGCAGATACGCAGTATTTT. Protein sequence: CASSPRTSGGFADTQYF.

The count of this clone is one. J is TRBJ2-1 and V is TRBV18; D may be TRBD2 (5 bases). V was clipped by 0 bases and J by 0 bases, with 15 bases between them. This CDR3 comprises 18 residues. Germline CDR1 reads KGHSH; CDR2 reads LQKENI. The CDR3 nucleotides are TGTGCCAGCTCACCACCGGAGTTGGGAGTGAGCTCCTACAATGAGCAGTTCTTC. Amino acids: CASSPPELGVSSYNEQFF.

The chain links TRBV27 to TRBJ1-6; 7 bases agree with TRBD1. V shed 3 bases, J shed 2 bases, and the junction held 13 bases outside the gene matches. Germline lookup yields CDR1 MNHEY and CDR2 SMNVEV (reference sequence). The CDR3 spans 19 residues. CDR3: CASSFRQGPSGPYNSPLHF. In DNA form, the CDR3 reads TGTGCCAGCAGTTTTCGACAGGGTCCATCGGGGCCCTATAATTCACCCCTCCACTTT.

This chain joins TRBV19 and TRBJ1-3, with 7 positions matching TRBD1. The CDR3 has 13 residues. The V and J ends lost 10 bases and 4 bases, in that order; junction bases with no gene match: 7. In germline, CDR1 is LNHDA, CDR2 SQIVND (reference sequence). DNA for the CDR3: TGTGCCACCAGGTCAGGGGGAGGAAACACCATATATTTT. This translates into CATRSGGGNTIYF.

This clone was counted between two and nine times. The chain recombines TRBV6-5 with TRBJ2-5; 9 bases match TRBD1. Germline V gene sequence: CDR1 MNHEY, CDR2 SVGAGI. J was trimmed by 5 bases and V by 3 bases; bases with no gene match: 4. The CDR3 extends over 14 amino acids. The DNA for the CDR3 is TGTGCCAGCAGTTATTACGGACAGGGGGAGACCCAGTACTTC. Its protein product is CASSYYGQGETQYF.